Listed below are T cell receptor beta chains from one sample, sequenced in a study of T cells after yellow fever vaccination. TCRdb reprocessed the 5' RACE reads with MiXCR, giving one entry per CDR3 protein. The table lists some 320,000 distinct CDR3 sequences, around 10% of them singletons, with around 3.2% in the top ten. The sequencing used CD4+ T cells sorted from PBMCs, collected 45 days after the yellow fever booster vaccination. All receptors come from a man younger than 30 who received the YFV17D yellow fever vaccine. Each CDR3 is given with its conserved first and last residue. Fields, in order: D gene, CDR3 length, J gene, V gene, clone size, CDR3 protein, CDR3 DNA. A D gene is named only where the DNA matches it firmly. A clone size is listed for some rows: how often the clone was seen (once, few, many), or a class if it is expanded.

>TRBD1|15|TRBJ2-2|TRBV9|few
CASSPRQGDAGELFF
TGTGCCAGCAGCCCGCGACAGGGAGATGCCGGGGAGCTGTTTTTT
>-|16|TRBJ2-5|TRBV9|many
CASSVEGRAREETQYF
TGTGCCAGCAGCGTAGAGGGCAGGGCGAGAGAAGAGACCCAGTACTTC
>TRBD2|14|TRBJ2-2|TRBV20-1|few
CSARAPGGTGELFF
TGCAGTGCTAGGGCACCGGGGGGCACCGGGGAGCTGTTTTTT
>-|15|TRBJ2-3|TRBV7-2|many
CASSSRDRGADTQYF
TGTGCCAGCAGCTCCCGGGACCGGGGTGCAGATACGCAGTATTTT
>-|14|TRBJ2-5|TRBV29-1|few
CSVRPGRFGETQYF
TGCAGCGTTCGACCGGGACGGTTTGGTGAGACCCAGTACTTC
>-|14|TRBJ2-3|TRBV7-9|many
CASRWGPSTDTQYF
TGTGCCTCCCGGTGGGGCCCTAGCACAGATACGCAGTATTTT
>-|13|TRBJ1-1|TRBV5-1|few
CASSRGGPTEAFF
TGCGCCAGCAGCCGCGGGGGGCCCACTGAAGCTTTCTTT
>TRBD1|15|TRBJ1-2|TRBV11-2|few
CASSAIRDRDSGYTF
TGTGCCAGCAGCGCTATCCGGGACAGGGATTCTGGCTACACCTTC
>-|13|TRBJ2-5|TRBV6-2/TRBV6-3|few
CASSYDTGETQYF
TGTGCCAGCAGTTACGATACAGGAGAGACCCAGTACTTC
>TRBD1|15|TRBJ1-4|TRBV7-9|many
CASSPSGQLNEKLFF
TGTGCCAGCAGCCCCTCGGGACAGCTCAATGAAAAACTGTTTTTT
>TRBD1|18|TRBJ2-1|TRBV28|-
CASRGGDRGGPLYNEQFF
TGTGCCAGCAGAGGGGGGGACAGGGGTGGTCCATTGTACAATGAGCAGTTCTTC
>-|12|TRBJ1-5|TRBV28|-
CASRTGYLPQHF
TGTGCCAGCAGAACAGGATATTTACCCCAGCATTTT
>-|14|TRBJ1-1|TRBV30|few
CAWSAGTLNTEAFF
TGTGCCTGGAGTGCGGGGACACTGAACACTGAAGCTTTCTTT
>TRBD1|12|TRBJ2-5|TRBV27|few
CASRSRGETQYF
TGTGCCAGCAGAAGCAGGGGGGAGACCCAGTACTTC